The 19 T cell receptor beta chains below come from one sample, sequenced in a study of preoperative IRX-2 immunotherapy in early breast cancer. Treatment denoted: preoperative locoregional IRX-2 cytokine immunotherapy. Some clones are missing from TCRdb's copy, which holds only in-frame ones; the method was immunoSEQ multiplex PCR. The sample shows tens of thousands of clones, more than 80% of them seen only once. Sequencing used lymph node tissue, obtained after IRX-2 immunotherapy. These receptors were obtained from a human donor with breast cancer.

The rearrangement links TRBV6-8 to TRBJ2-7, with D unresolved. The V end was cut by 5 bases, the J end by 1 base, with 15 bases between. Per the germline V gene, CDR1 is MNHGY and CDR2 is SAAAGT. The CDR3 runs 15 residues. DNA for the CDR3: TGTGCCAGCAGTCCATTCCGGGCCTCATCCTACGAGCAGTACTTC. Translating it yields CASSPFRASSYEQYF.

The CDR3 nucleotides read TGTGCCAGCTCACCCCAGGGGTCCTCTGGAAACACCATATATTTT. It encodes CASSPQGSSGNTIYF. V and J are TRBV18 and TRBJ1-3; maybe TRBD1 (6 bases). The V end lost 3 bases, the J end lost 0 bases, and 9 bases lay between the germline ends. The CDR3 sequence is 15 residues long. Germline loops: CDR1 KGHSH, CDR2 LQKENI. Full variable domain (remainder filled in from reference TRBV18 and TRBJ1-3): NAGVMQNPRHLVRRRGQEARLRCSPMKGHSHVYWYRQLPEEGLKFMVYLQKENIIDESGMPKERFSAEFPKEGPSILRIQQVVRGDSAAYFCASSPQGSSGNTIYFGEGSWLTVV.

As for this clone: A junction end diverges from the germline sequence, so it may reflect a read error. The V gene is TRBV6-8, the J gene TRBJ2-7; the D is unclear. The CDR3 is 17 amino acids. Germline V lookup: CDR1 MNHGY, CDR2 SAAAGT. CDR3 DNA: TGTGCCAGCAGTTACTCATTTTGGGCCCGTTCTAACTACGAGCAGTATTTC. Translation gives CASSYSFWARSNYEQYF.

The gene calls are TRBV30 and TRBJ2-7, with 7 bases that match TRBD1. The CDR3 contains 16 residues. Germline V gives CDR1 GTSNPN, CDR2 SVGIG (reference sequence). V shed 4 bases and J 3 bases; nucleotides not matched to a gene: 15. CDR3 protein: CAWMFATGKQLYEQYV. CDR3 nucleotides: TGTGCCTGGATGTTTGCGACAGGGAAGCAACTCTACGAGCAGTACGTC.

The chain links TRBV29-1 to TRBJ2-5, with 11 bases matching TRBD2. This CDR3 has 15 amino acids. V trimming: 4 bases; J trimming: 5 bases; junction bases outside the gene matches: 9. Germline assignment: CDR1 SQVTM and CDR2 ANQGSEA. The CDR3 sequence is CSVGASGGRSETQYF. The CDR3 nucleotides are TGCAGCGTTGGGGCTAGCGGGGGGAGGAGTGAGACCCAGTACTTC.

The chain combines TRBV14 with TRBJ2-3, with a possible D match to TRBD1 (6 bases). V was pared by 4 bases and J by 2 bases, with 13 bases between. This CDR3 is built from 15 residues. Germline-derived CDR1 and CDR2 are SGHDN and FVKESK. CDR3 coding DNA: TGTGCCAGCAGCCGACAGACAGGTTACACAGATACGCAGTATTTT. Residues: CASSRQTGYTDTQYF.

The chain uses TRBV6-8 and TRBJ1-1, with D unresolved. Trimming removed 7 bases at V and 0 bases at J, with 9 bases between. The CDR3 has 13 residues. Germline loops: CDR1 MNHGY, CDR2 SAAAGT. CDR3 loop: CASTYRMNTEAFF. CDR3 bases: TGTGCCAGCACCTACAGAATGAACACTGAAGCTTTCTTT.

This chain uses TRBV1 with TRBJ2-7; the listed D gene, TRBD2, was not tested against the DNA. TRBV1 is annotated as a pseudogene. The CDR3 is made up of 15 amino acids. CDR3: CASSRGGDLNYEQYF. Here the CDR3 DNA reads TGCGCCAGCAGCCGAGGGGGGGACCTCAATTACGAGCAGTACTTC.

This chain joins TRBV7-7 and TRBJ2-2; perhaps D is TRBD1 or TRBD2 (6 bases each). The length of the CDR3 is 16 residues. Germline V gene data show CDR1 as SSHAT and CDR2 as FNYEAQ (reference sequence). V dropped 5 bases and J dropped 0 bases, with 13 bases sitting between them. CDR3 sequence (DNA): TGTGCCAGCAGCCCGCCGGGGGCCTCGAACACCGGGGAGCTGTTTTTT. Amino acids: CASSPPGASNTGELFF.

The rearrangement uses TRBV18 and TRBJ2-1, with D possibly being TRBD1 (6 bases). Germline V gene data show CDR1 as KGHSH and CDR2 as LQKENI. V lost 2 bases, J lost 12 bases, and 14 bases lay in between. The CDR3 covers 13 residues. The CDR3 protein is CASSPGTPWGQFF. The CDR3 region has the DNA TGTGCCAGCTCACCAGGGACACCTTGGGGGCAGTTCTTC.

The gene calls are TRBV11-3 and TRBJ2-3; 13 nucleotides agree with TRBD2. The germline CDR1 and CDR2 sequences are SGHNT and YENEEA. This CDR3 spans 16 amino acids. V trimming: 5 bases; J trimming: 2 bases; junction bases outside the gene matches: 4. The CDR3, as DNA: TGTGCCAGCAGCATAGGGACTAGCGGGACCACAGATACGCAGTATTTT. Translated, it gives CASSIGTSGTTDTQYF.

This clone was observed a few times. The chain links TRBV6-8 to TRBJ2-1; 15 positions agree with TRBD2. Unmatched junction bases numbered 22, after V lost 6 bases and J lost 7 bases. Germline assignment: CDR1 MNHGY and CDR2 SAAAGT. CDR3 length: 21 residues. The CDR3 sequence is CASSQLYEGWTSGGAANEQFF. As DNA, the CDR3 is TGTGCCAGCAGCCAACTATATGAAGGTTGGACTAGCGGGGGGGCCGCGAATGAGCAGTTCTTC.

This clone has only one observation. This rearrangement joins TRBV6-8 to TRBJ2-3; D is unclear. Germline V gives CDR1 MNHGY, CDR2 SAAAGT. V lost 5 bases and J lost 0, with 9 bases in between. The CDR3 has 14 residues. The CDR3 DNA reads as TGTGCCAGCAGTCGGGCAGAGAGCACAGATACGCAGTATTTT. Translated, it gives CASSRAESTDTQYF.

CDR3 amino acids: CARLGQGLTEAFF. CDR3 DNA sequence: TGTGCCCGGCTTGGACAGGGATTGACTGAAGCTTTCTTT. This chain links TRBV30 with TRBJ1-1, with 8 bases aligning to TRBD1. This CDR3 has 13 amino acids. J gave up 5 bases and V 8 bases, and 10 bases lay outside the gene matches. Germline V gene lookup returns CDR1 GTSNPN and CDR2 SVGIG (reference sequence).

This chain joins TRBV6-8 and TRBJ1-3, with a possible D match to TRBD1 (5 bases). The germline V gene has CDR1 MNHGY and CDR2 SAAAGT. The CDR3 totals 12 residues. V lost 10 bases and J 8 bases, leaving 15 bases between the germline ends. The CDR3 loop reads CATGGAVDTIYF. Written as DNA, the CDR3 is TGTGCCACAGGCGGGGCGGTGGACACCATATATTTT.

This clone was seen just once. The rearrangement links TRBV1 to TRBJ1-1; the DNA was not used to check the table's D call, TRBD1. TRBV1 is shown as a pseudogene. The CDR3 covers 14 residues. The CDR3: CASSQERTVPEAFF. As DNA, the CDR3 is TGCGCCAGCAGCCAGGAGAGGACAGTCCCTGAAGCTTTCTTT.

The chain recombines TRBV29-1 with TRBJ1-2; TRBD1 matches 10 bases. CDR3 length equals 20 residues. Germline V gene sequence: CDR1 SQVTM, CDR2 ANQGSEA. Unmatched junction bases numbered 19, after V lost 0 bases and J lost 3 bases. The DNA for the CDR3 is TGCAGCGTTGAAGATCGATTGAAGACAGGGGGCCGCCGTGTGTACTATGGCTACACCTTC. This encodes CSVEDRLKTGGRRVYYGYTF. The entire variable domain, with the rest obtained from reference TRBV29-1 and TRBJ1-2, is as follows: SAVISQKPSRDICQRGTSLTIQCQVDSQVTMMFWYRQQPGQSLTLIATANQGSEATYESGFVIDKFPISRPNLTFSTLTVSNMSPEDSSIYLCSVEDRLKTGGRRVYYGYTFGSGTRLTVV.

The chain links TRBV6-8 to TRBJ2-1; TRBD1 matches at 8 bases. This CDR3 is built from 13 residues. Germline CDR1 and CDR2: MNHGY and SAAAGT. The V segment lost 7 bases and the J segment 3 bases; nucleotides outside the gene matches: 2. The CDR3 region is CASKDRDYNEQFF. The CDR3 DNA follows: TGTGCCAGCAAGGACAGGGACTACAATGAGCAGTTCTTC.

The chain has TRBV6-8 and TRBJ1-5; D is undetermined. Germline V gene lookup returns CDR1 MNHGY and CDR2 SAAAGT. With 0 bases removed from V and 8 bases from J, the gap between germline ends came to 5 bases. CDR3 length equals 12 residues. The CDR3 DNA reads as TGTGCCAGCAGTTACTCGGGCAAGCCCCAGCATTTT. Translation: CASSYSGKPQHF.